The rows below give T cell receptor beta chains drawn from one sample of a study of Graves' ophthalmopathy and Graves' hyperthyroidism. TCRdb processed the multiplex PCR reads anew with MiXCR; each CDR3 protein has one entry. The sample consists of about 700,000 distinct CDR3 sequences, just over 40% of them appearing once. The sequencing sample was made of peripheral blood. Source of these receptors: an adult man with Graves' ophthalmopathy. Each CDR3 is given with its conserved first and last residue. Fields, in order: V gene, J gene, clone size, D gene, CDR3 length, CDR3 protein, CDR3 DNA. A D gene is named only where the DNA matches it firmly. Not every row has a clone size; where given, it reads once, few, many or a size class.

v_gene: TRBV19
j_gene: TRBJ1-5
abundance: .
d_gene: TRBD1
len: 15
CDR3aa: CASSMGQGRYQPQHF
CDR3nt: TGTGCCAGTAGTATGGGACAGGGTCGGTATCAGCCCCAGCATTTT

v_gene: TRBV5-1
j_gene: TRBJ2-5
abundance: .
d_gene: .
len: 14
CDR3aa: CASSSGTLEETQYF
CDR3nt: TGCGCCAGCAGCTCGGGGACCCTTGAGGAGACCCAGTACTTC

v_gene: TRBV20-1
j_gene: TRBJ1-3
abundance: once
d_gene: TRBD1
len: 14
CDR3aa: CSASSGTGGNTIYF
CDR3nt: TGCAGTGCCAGCTCCGGGACAGGTGGAAACACCATATATTTT

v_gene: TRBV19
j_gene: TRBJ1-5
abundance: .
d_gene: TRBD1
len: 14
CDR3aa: CASSMKDRAFYEHF
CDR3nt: TGTGCCAGTAGTATGAAGGACAGGGCATTCTACGAGCATTTT

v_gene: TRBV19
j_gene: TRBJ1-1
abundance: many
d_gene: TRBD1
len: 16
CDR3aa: CASSMADRAWNTEAFF
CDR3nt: TGTGCCAGTAGTATGGCGGACAGGGCGTGGAACACTGAAGCTTTCTTT

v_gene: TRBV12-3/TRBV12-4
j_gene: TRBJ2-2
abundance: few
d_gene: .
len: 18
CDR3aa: CASSVSGWDGRSTGELFF
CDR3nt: TGTGCCAGCAGTGTGTCGGGGTGGGACGGTCGTTCCACCGGGGAGCTGTTTTTT

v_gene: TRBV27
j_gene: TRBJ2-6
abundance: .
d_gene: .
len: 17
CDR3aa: CASSPASKVTGANVPTF
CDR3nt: TGTGCCAGCAGTCCAGCCTCTAAGGTTACTGGGGCCAACGTCCCGACTTTC

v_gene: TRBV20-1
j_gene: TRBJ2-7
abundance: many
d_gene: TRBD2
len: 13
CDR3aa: CSARLAGVNEQYF
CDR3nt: TGCAGTGCTAGACTAGCGGGGGTGAACGAGCAGTACTTC

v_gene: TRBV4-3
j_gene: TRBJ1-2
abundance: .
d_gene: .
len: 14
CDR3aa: CVSSQGTANYGYTF
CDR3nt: TGCGTCAGCAGCCAGGGGACCGCTAACTATGGCTACACCTTC

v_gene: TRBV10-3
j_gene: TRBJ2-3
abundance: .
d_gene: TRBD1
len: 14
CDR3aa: CASVGDRSTDTQYF
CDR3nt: TGTGCCAGCGTGGGGGACAGATCCACAGATACGCAGTATTTT

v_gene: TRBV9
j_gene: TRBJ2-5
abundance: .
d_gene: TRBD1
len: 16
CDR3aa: CASSVGAGQGMETQYF
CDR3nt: TGTGCCAGCAGCGTAGGAGCCGGACAGGGTATGGAGACCCAGTACTTC

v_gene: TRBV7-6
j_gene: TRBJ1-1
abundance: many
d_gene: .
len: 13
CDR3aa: CASSLNGDTEAFF
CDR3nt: TGTGCCAGCAGCTTAAACGGAGACACTGAAGCTTTCTTT

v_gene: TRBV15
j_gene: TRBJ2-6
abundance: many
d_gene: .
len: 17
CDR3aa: CATSRVGGTSGANVLTF
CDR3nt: TGTGCCACCAGCAGAGTAGGCGGCACCTCTGGGGCCAACGTCCTGACTTTC

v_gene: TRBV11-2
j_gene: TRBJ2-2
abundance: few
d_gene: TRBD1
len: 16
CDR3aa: CASSPTGAMNTGELFF
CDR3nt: TGTGCCAGCAGCCCAACAGGGGCCATGAACACCGGGGAGCTGTTTTTT

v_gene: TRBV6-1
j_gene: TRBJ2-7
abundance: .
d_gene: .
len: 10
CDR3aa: CANGGPEQYF
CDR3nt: TGTGCCAACGGAGGTCCCGAGCAGTACTTC

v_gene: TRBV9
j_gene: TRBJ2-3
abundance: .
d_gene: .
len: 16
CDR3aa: CASSVSWAVLGDTQYF
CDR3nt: TGTGCCAGCAGCGTCTCCTGGGCCGTCCTAGGAGATACGCAGTATTTT

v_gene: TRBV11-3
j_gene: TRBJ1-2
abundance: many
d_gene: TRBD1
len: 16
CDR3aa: CASSQGRQGRRYGYTF
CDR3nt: TGTGCCAGCAGCCAGGGAAGACAGGGAAGACGCTATGGCTACACCTTC